The T cell receptor beta chain under discussion was sequenced for a study of blood T cell repertoires in COVID-19. The wider study: PBMCs, B-cell-depleted T cells, or T cells were the source of the cDNA or gDNA that made up the material.

Per the germline V gene, CDR1 is SGHRS and CDR2 is YFSETQ. CDR3 length equals 14 residues. V lost 2 bases, J lost 0 bases, and 5 bases lay in between. Using immunoSEQ multiplex PCR, the repertoire was profiled, and TCRdb retains in-frame clones only, with some absent. The sample records some 130,000 clones, approximately 80% being singletons. This receptor was identified in a man aged 60 to 75 who had recovered from COVID-19. Specimen: peripheral blood. V gene TRBV5-1 combines with J gene TRBJ2-2; the D is unclear. CDR3: CASSLASNTGELFF. In DNA form, the CDR3 reads TGCGCCAGCAGCTTAGCCTCGAACACCGGGGAGCTGTTTTTT.